Listed here are 10 T cell receptor beta chains from one sample, sequenced in a study of cytomegalovirus exposure and HLA in healthy donors. In the PCR, 60 Vbeta and 13 Jbeta primers were used. Repertoires were generated with immunoSEQ multiplex PCR, while TCRdb's copy carries only in-frame clones and drops some. The table shows about 95,000 clones, with 78% occurring only once. Sequences were obtained from PBMCs. These receptors all come from a middle-aged woman in good health and CMV-seropositive.

CDR3 coding DNA: TGTGCCAGCAGACGACAGGGGGAAAACATTCAGTACTTC. It is translated as CASRRQGENIQYF. The chain carries TRBV2 and TRBJ2-4, with 9 nucleotides matching TRBD1. CDR3 length: 13 residues. J lost 5 bases, V lost 6 bases, and 2 bases had no gene match. CDR1 SNHLY and CDR2 FYNNEI come from the germline V gene.

This chain links TRBV12-1 with TRBJ2-7; the table assigns TRBD2, which was not confirmed against the DNA. TRBV12-1 is shown as a pseudogene. The CDR3 length is 15 residues. CDR3 protein: CASTPGDIYLYEQYF. The CDR3 region has the DNA TGTGCCAGCACACCGGGTGATATATACCTATACGAGCAGTACTTC.

This chain links TRBV7-6 with TRBJ1-2; D uncertain. The ends were cut back, 3 bases at V and 3 bases at J, with 5 bases in the middle. The germline gives CDR1 SGHVS, CDR2 FNYEAQ. The CDR3 length is 12 residues. The CDR3 DNA is TGTGCCAGCAGCTTGGGAGACTATGGCTACACCTTC. Amino acid sequence: CASSLGDYGYTF.

V gene TRBV7-9 combines with J gene TRBJ1-1; 7 positions agree with TRBD1. The CDR3 is 13 amino acids. Trimming at V came to 5 bases and at J to 3 bases, leaving 3 bases not matched to a gene. Germline V gives CDR1 SEHNR, CDR2 FQNEAQ (reference sequence). The CDR3: CASSLQGYTEAFF. CDR3 bases: TGTGCCAGCAGCCTACAGGGGTACACTGAAGCTTTCTTT.

The chain recombines TRBV19 with TRBJ2-4; 8 nucleotides match TRBD2. The V gene end was trimmed by 5 bases and the J gene end by 0 bases; junction bases not matched to a gene: 6. Looked up from germline, CDR1 is LNHDA and CDR2 is SQIVND (reference sequence). The CDR3 spans 16 residues. In DNA, the CDR3 is TGTGCCAGTAGTGTAACTAGCGGCCTAGCCAAAAACATTCAGTACTTC. Encoded protein: CASSVTSGLAKNIQYF.

This sequence joins TRBV28 and TRBJ2-1; 9 bases fit TRBD1. CDR1 MDHEN and CDR2 SYDVKM come from the germline V gene. This CDR3 has 16 residues. Trimming at V came to 6 bases and at J to 7 bases, leaving 13 bases not matched to a gene. The CDR3 DNA sequence: TGTGCCAGCAGCCCTCGCCGGGACAGGGTGGGGAATGAGCAGTTCTTC. It translates to CASSPRRDRVGNEQFF. The full variable domain, in which reference TRBV28 and TRBJ2-1 provide the parts outside the CDR3, is DVKVTQSSRYLVKRTGEKVFLECVQDMDHENMFWYRQDPGLGLRLIYFSYDVKMKEKGDIPEGYSVSREKKERFSLILESASTNQTSMYLCASSPRRDRVGNEQFFGPGTRLTVL.

This clone was counted a single time. This chain links TRBV28 with TRBJ2-3, with TRBD2 as a possible D gene (6 bases). This CDR3 contains 15 residues. V gave up 7 bases and J gave up 2 bases, with 16 bases separating them. Germline V gene lookup returns CDR1 MDHEN and CDR2 SYDVKM. CDR3 residues: CASIDAGILTDTQYF. DNA for the CDR3: TGTGCCAGCATCGATGCGGGGATTCTCACAGATACGCAGTATTTT.

The V gene is TRBV11-2, the J gene TRBJ2-3, with D perhaps matching TRBD1 (5 bases). This CDR3 region has 16 residues. Trimming shortened V by 1 base and J by 7 bases, and 18 bases separated the two germline ends. The germline V gene has CDR1 SGHAT and CDR2 FQNNGV. This CDR3 reads CASSLGGLLSTNTQYF. The CDR3 DNA reads TGTGCCAGCAGCTTAGGGGGCCTCCTTAGCACGAATACGCAGTATTTT.

J is TRBJ2-2 and V is TRBV11-2, with D possibly matching TRBD2 (5 bases). Germline V CDR1 and CDR2: SGHAT, FQNNGV. The CDR3 spans 14 residues. V dropped 5 bases and J dropped 4 bases, with 11 bases sitting between them. Written as DNA, the CDR3 is TGTGCCAGCAGCCCAGAGGACTTCACCGGGGAGCTGTTTTTT. This sequence encodes CASSPEDFTGELFF.

The chain couples TRBV4-1 to TRBJ2-7; the match to TRBD1 covers 8 bases. The V segment lost 1 base and the J segment 0 bases; nucleotides outside the gene matches: 2. Germline lookup yields CDR1 MGHRA and CDR2 YSYEKL. The CDR3 extends over 15 amino acids. CDR3 DNA sequence: TGCGCCAGCAGCCAAGGACAGGGGCTCTCCTACGAGCAGTACTTC. Translating it yields CASSQGQGLSYEQYF.